This T cell receptor beta chain was sequenced during a study of shared clonotypes between healthy human individuals. Study-level results: Sequencing depth was expected to influence donor clonotype sharing. Some naive CD4 clonotypes, about 5%, turned up in common across a handful of donors.

The repertoire was sequenced with immunoSEQ multiplex PCR; TCRdb's copy has only in-frame clones and lacks some. The data show more than 150,000 clones, with approximately 60% seen just once and 10% held by the top ten. For this clone: What it recognizes is unknown.

The CDR3 runs to 14 residues. With 0 bases clipped from V and 4 bases from J, the junction kept 3 bases outside the gene matches. The germline CDR1 and CDR2 sequences are LGHNA and YSLEER. This clonotype originated in a man under 40 in good health. The sample was memory CD4+ T cells sorted from blood. The subset is: CD45RA-negative fraction. The V call is TRBV4-3, the J call TRBJ2-7; 7 nucleotides match TRBD2. CDR3 protein: CASSQELAEYEQYF. CDR3 DNA: TGCGCCAGCAGCCAAGAGCTAGCGGAATACGAGCAGTACTTC.